Listed below are T cell receptor beta chains from one sample, sequenced in a study of beta chain features in type 1 diabetes. Repertoires were generated with immunoSEQ multiplex PCR, while TCRdb's copy carries only in-frame clones and drops some. The data hold hundreds of thousands of clones, with about 15% observed a single time. The specimen sequenced was naive CD4+ T cells from blood. The receptors stem from a man younger than 35 with type 1 diabetes. The CDR3 runs from the conserved cysteine through the conserved F or W. A D gene is named only where the DNA matches it firmly. Not every row has a clone size; where given, it reads once, few, many or a size class.

D: TRBD2
J: TRBJ2-7
size: NA
V: TRBV28
DNA: TGTGCCAGCAGTTTGACTAGCGGGAGGGCCAGCTCCTACGAGCAGTACTTC
CDR3: CASSLTSGRASSYEQYF

D: TRBD1
J: TRBJ2-5
size: NA
V: TRBV7-7
DNA: TGTGCCAGCAGCCAGCCGGGACAGGGGGAGACCCAGTACTTC
CDR3: CASSQPGQGETQYF

D: NA
J: TRBJ2-7
size: NA
V: TRBV9
DNA: TGTGCCAGCAGCCCCAATGAATGGGACACCTACGAGCAGTACTTC
CDR3: CASSPNEWDTYEQYF

D: TRBD1
J: TRBJ2-2
size: NA
V: TRBV5-1
DNA: TGCGCCAGCAGCTTGTTAGGGACAGAGAACACCGGGGAGCTGTTTTTT
CDR3: CASSLLGTENTGELFF

D: NA
J: TRBJ2-7
size: NA
V: TRBV7-9
DNA: TGTGCCAGCAGCTTAGTTCGCGAGCAGTACTTC
CDR3: CASSLVREQYF

D: NA
J: TRBJ2-5
size: few
V: TRBV20-1
DNA: TGCAGTGCTGGGCTCAGAGAGACCCAGTACTTC
CDR3: CSAGLRETQYF

D: NA
J: TRBJ2-1
size: NA
V: TRBV5-6
DNA: TGTGCCAGCAAGAGGGAAGTTAACAATGAGCAGTTCTTC
CDR3: CASKREVNNEQFF

D: TRBD1
J: TRBJ1-6
size: few
V: TRBV30
DNA: TGTGCCTGGAGTTACCCCAGGCGGAACAGGGGTTCACCCCTCCACTTT
CDR3: CAWSYPRRNRGSPLHF

D: TRBD1
J: TRBJ2-6
size: few
V: TRBV23-1
DNA: TGCGCCAGCGGGGACAGCCAGCCTGGGGCCAACGTCCTGACTTTC
CDR3: CASGDSQPGANVLTF

D: TRBD2
J: TRBJ2-5
size: few
V: TRBV5-1
DNA: TGCGCCAGCAGCTTGGTTAGCGGGGGGTCCCAAGAGACCCAGTACTTC
CDR3: CASSLVSGGSQETQYF

D: NA
J: TRBJ2-4
size: NA
V: TRBV5-1
DNA: TGCGCCAGCAGCCAGACACCTGGTACTGGCAAAAACATTCAGTACTTC
CDR3: CASSQTPGTGKNIQYF

D: TRBD2
J: TRBJ2-3
size: NA
V: TRBV7-2
DNA: TGTGCCAGCAGACTTAGCGGGGGCGACACAGATACGCAGTATTTT
CDR3: CASRLSGGDTDTQYF

D: NA
J: TRBJ2-1
size: NA
V: TRBV9
DNA: TGTGCCAGCAGCGTAGCTTTACCGAGCTCCTACAATGAGCAGTTCTTC
CDR3: CASSVALPSSYNEQFF

D: NA
J: TRBJ2-1
size: few
V: TRBV7-8
DNA: TGTGCCAGCAGCTTAGCCCGCGGGCCGGTTTCCAATGAGCAGTTCTTC
CDR3: CASSLARGPVSNEQFF

D: NA
J: TRBJ2-1
size: few
V: TRBV14
DNA: TGTGCCAGCAGCCAAGTCTCGGGACACTTAGGTGAGCAGTTCTTC
CDR3: CASSQVSGHLGEQFF

D: TRBD2
J: TRBJ2-1
size: NA
V: TRBV28
DNA: TGTGCCAGCAGTTTGGCTAGCGGTAACAATGAGCAGTTCTTC
CDR3: CASSLASGNNEQFF

D: TRBD1
J: TRBJ1-2
size: few
V: TRBV18
DNA: TGTGCCAGCTCACCGGCTTACAGGGGGCTGAGCTATGGCTACACCTTC
CDR3: CASSPAYRGLSYGYTF

D: NA
J: TRBJ2-1
size: few
V: TRBV19
DNA: TGTGCCAGTAGTGCCAACAGGGTCGATGAGCAGTTCTTC
CDR3: CASSANRVDEQFF

D: TRBD2
J: TRBJ2-1
size: NA
V: TRBV30
DNA: TGTGCCTGGAGTGTACTAGCGCCCTCCAATGAGCAGTTCTTC
CDR3: CAWSVLAPSNEQFF

D: TRBD1
J: TRBJ2-2
size: few
V: TRBV25-1
DNA: TGTGCCAGCCAGGGGGCGAGCGGCACCGGGGAGCTGTTTTTT
CDR3: CASQGASGTGELFF

D: TRBD2
J: TRBJ2-7
size: NA
V: TRBV7-2
DNA: TGTGCCAGCAGCTTAGCCCGGACTAGCTACGAGCAGTACTTC
CDR3: CASSLARTSYEQYF

D: TRBD2
J: TRBJ2-1
size: NA
V: TRBV5-1
DNA: TGCGCCAGCAGCCTTAGACTAGCGGGAGGAGTAAATGAGCAGTTCTTC
CDR3: CASSLRLAGGVNEQFF

D: NA
J: TRBJ2-7
size: few
V: TRBV6-5
DNA: TGTGCCAGCAGTATCGCGGAACTCTACGAGCAGTACTTC
CDR3: CASSIAELYEQYF

D: NA
J: TRBJ1-5
size: once
V: TRBV6-5
DNA: TGTGCCAGCAGTTACTCAGGGGGTCCGGGTCAGCCCCAGCATTTT
CDR3: CASSYSGGPGQPQHF

D: TRBD1
J: TRBJ1-6
size: few
V: TRBV18
DNA: TGTGCCAGCTCACCACCACAGGGGCGATTCTCACCCCTCCACTTT
CDR3: CASSPPQGRFSPLHF

D: NA
J: TRBJ1-2
size: NA
V: TRBV6-1
DNA: TGTGCCAGCAGTGAAGCAGTGAGCGGGGGCCGGGGCTACACCTTC
CDR3: CASSEAVSGGRGYTF

D: NA
J: TRBJ1-3
size: few
V: TRBV29-1
DNA: TGCAGCGCCGATGACAGGTCTTCTGGAAACACCATATATTTT
CDR3: CSADDRSSGNTIYF

D: TRBD2
J: TRBJ2-3
size: NA
V: TRBV9
DNA: TGTGCCAGCAGCGTATCCACCCCCCATGGACTAGCGGGGAGCACAGATACGCAGTATTTT
CDR3: CASSVSTPHGLAGSTDTQYF

D: NA
J: TRBJ1-1
size: few
V: TRBV2
DNA: TGTGCCAGCAGTGTTACAGGGTATGAAGCTTTCTTT
CDR3: CASSVTGYEAFF

D: NA
J: TRBJ2-7
size: NA
V: TRBV20-1
DNA: TGCAGTGCCGAGGGACTCTACGAGCAGTACTTC
CDR3: CSAEGLYEQYF

D: TRBD2
J: TRBJ2-1
size: NA
V: TRBV4-1
DNA: TGCGCCAGCAGCCACCCCGGGACTAGCACAAATGAGCAGTTCTTC
CDR3: CASSHPGTSTNEQFF

D: TRBD1
J: TRBJ1-2
size: few
V: TRBV7-6
DNA: TGTGCCAGCAGCCTGTGGACAGGCGATAACTATGGCTACACCTTC
CDR3: CASSLWTGDNYGYTF